Listed below are T cell receptor beta chains from one sample, sequenced in a study of neurological immune-mediated disorders. TCRdb reanalysed the 5' RACE reads using MiXCR and keeps one entry per CDR3 protein. Of approximately 40,000 distinct CDR3 sequences listed, roughly 13% were seen once; the top ten hold 0.95% to 1.5%. The sample consisted of PBMCs. The receptors were gathered from a female donor in good health. Each CDR3 is given with its conserved first and last residue. D genes are given only for firm matches. Clone size is shown for a subset of rows, as once, few, many or a class of expanded clone.

>many|TRBD1|TRBV7-9|TRBJ1-2
TGTGCCAGCAGCTTAACCGGGACAGGGGCGGACGGCTACACCTTC
CASSLTGTGADGYTF
>many|TRBD1|TRBV12-3/TRBV12-4|TRBJ1-2
TGTGCCAGCAGTCCACCGGGACAGGTGGTGGGCTACACCTTC
CASSPPGQVVGYTF
>many|TRBD2|TRBV2|TRBJ2-3
TGTGCCAGCAGTGAAGCTCGACTAGCGGGAGCAGATACGCAGTATTTT
CASSEARLAGADTQYF
>many|TRBD2|TRBV3-1|TRBJ2-6
TGTGCCAGCAGCCATGGACTAGCGGGTGTAAGAGGGGCCAACGTCCTGACTTTC
CASSHGLAGVRGANVLTF
>few|NA|TRBV2|TRBJ2-5
TGTGCCAGTAGCCGTGGTATCCAAGAGACCCAGTACTTC
CASSRGIQETQYF
>many|NA|TRBV5-1|TRBJ1-2
TGCGCCAGCAGCTTGGATCCAGGGACGTACTATGGCTACACCTTC
CASSLDPGTYYGYTF
>many|NA|TRBV4-2|TRBJ1-1
TGTGCCAGCAGCAATAGGGACGACACTGAAGCTTTCTTT
CASSNRDDTEAFF
>many|TRBD2|TRBV7-3|TRBJ2-1
TGTGCCAGCAGCTTAGCGGGGGGTTACTATGAGCAGTTCTTC
CASSLAGGYYEQFF
>many|TRBD1|TRBV5-1|TRBJ2-3
TGCGCCAGCACTCGCCAACCCGGGACAGTAACAGATACGCAGTATTTT
CASTRQPGTVTDTQYF
>NA|TRBD2|TRBV27|TRBJ2-1
TGTGCCAGCAGGGCGGGGACTAGCGGATACAATGAGCAGTTCTTC
CASRAGTSGYNEQFF
>many|NA|TRBV7-9|TRBJ1-2
TGTGCCAGCAGCTTTTTGGACCGGACAGACTATGGCTACACCTTC
CASSFLDRTDYGYTF
>NA|NA|TRBV13|TRBJ2-3
TGTGCCAGCATCTCCCTAAAGGGAATTTCCACAGATACGCAGTATTTT
CASISLKGISTDTQYF
>many|NA|TRBV20-1|TRBJ1-5
TGCAGTGCTAGTTCGGGGTGGGAACAGCCCCAGCATTTT
CSASSGWEQPQHF
>many|NA|TRBV9|TRBJ2-7
TGTGCCAGCAGCGGCGGACGGTCCTACGAGCAGTACTTC
CASSGGRSYEQYF
>many|TRBD2|TRBV20-1|TRBJ2-5
TGCAGTGCTGCCCAGGGACTAGCGGGAGACATAGAGACCCAGTACTTC
CSAAQGLAGDIETQYF
>NA|NA|TRBV2|TRBJ2-1
TGTGCCAGCAGTGTATCTGACCAAAGCTCCTGCAATGAGCAATTCTTC
CASSVSDQSSCNEQFF
>many|NA|TRBV12-3/TRBV12-4|TRBJ1-2
TGTGCCAGCAGTTTATCGGGCGGGGGTGGCTACACCTTC
CASSLSGGGGYTF
>many|NA|TRBV6-5|TRBJ2-2
TGTGCCAGCAGTTACGCCGGGGTTATTAACACCGGGGAGCTGTTTTTT
CASSYAGVINTGELFF
>NA|NA|TRBV20-1|TRBJ1-4
TGCGGCGCTAGGGGGGCAGGGGAGAGTAATGAAAAACTGTTTTTT
CGARGAGESNEKLFF
>NA|NA|TRBV5-5|TRBJ1-1
TGTGCCAGCAGCGAACCCGACAGAGAAGAAGCTTTCTTT
CASSEPDREEAFF
>few|TRBD1|TRBV6-5|TRBJ1-1
TGTGCCAGCAGTTACGCGGTGGCCCCGGGACAGAGGAAAGTTCGGAACACTGAAGCTTTCTTT
CASSYAVAPGQRKVRNTEAFF
>many|TRBD1|TRBV5-1|TRBJ2-5
TGCGCCAGCAGCCCGACAGGGACCGGAGAGACCCAGTACTTC
CASSPTGTGETQYF
>many|NA|TRBV20-1|TRBJ2-1
TGCAGTGCTAGAGACCCCGGATGGGCGGGGAACAATGAGCAGTTCTTC
CSARDPGWAGNNEQFF
>many|NA|TRBV20-1|TRBJ1-1
TGCAGTGCTAACGCCAGGGGTAGAAGCACTGAAGCTTTCTTT
CSANARGRSTEAFF
>many|NA|TRBV5-1|TRBJ2-1
TGCGCCAGCAGCTTGATAGCGGAGGATGAGCAGTTCTTC
CASSLIAEDEQFF
>many|NA|TRBV3-1|TRBJ1-5
TGTGCCAGCAGCCCGGGTAAGGGGGGCCAGTATCAGCCCCAGCATTTT
CASSPGKGGQYQPQHF
>many|TRBD1|TRBV12-3/TRBV12-4|TRBJ1-5
TGTGCCAGCAGTTTCGGACAGGCGAATCAGCCCCAGCATTTT
CASSFGQANQPQHF
>many|NA|TRBV6-5|TRBJ2-3
TGTGCCAGCAGTTACCGGACAGACCCTAGCACAGATACGCAGTATTTT
CASSYRTDPSTDTQYF
>many|NA|TRBV12-3/TRBV12-4|TRBJ2-7
TGTGCCAGCAGAAGTGATTCCTACGAGCAGTACTTC
CASRSDSYEQYF
>NA|NA|TRBV19|TRBJ1-1
TGTGCCACCCTTATCGGGAGGAACACTGAAGCTTTCTTT
CATLIGRNTEAFF
>many|NA|TRBV5-1|TRBJ1-1
TGCGCCAGCAGCGAAAACCGACAGGCCCGTCCGAACACTGAAGCTTTCTTT
CASSENRQARPNTEAFF
>many|TRBD2|TRBV10-3|TRBJ2-7
TGTGCCATCAGTGGGACTAGCGGCGAGCAGTACTTC
CAISGTSGEQYF
>many|TRBD1|TRBV12-3/TRBV12-4|TRBJ2-7
TGTGCCAGCAGTTCCCAGACAGGGTCGTTCTACGAGCAGTACTTC
CASSSQTGSFYEQYF